The source of this T cell receptor beta chain is a study of identical twins. General study points: Fewer insertions were carried by abundant cord blood beta clonotypes, but none was seen in memory repertoires. Excess sharing by twins proved weaker in beta out-of-frame sequences. A cross-sectional statistical analysis, not follow-up of the same donors, supported the conclusions.

TCRdb analysed the 5' RACE reads with MiXCR anew, one entry per CDR3 protein. The table records fewer than 450,000 distinct CDR3 sequences, 9% of them present only once. A note on this clonotype: Its specificity is unknown.

Healthy Caucasians provided all donations. The clonotype comes from a woman in her 50s in good health. What was sequenced was naive T cells sorted from blood.

CDR3 in DNA: TGCAGCGTTGTATGGCAGCTATGGATGAACACTGAAGCTTTCTTT. Residues: CSVVWQLWMNTEAFF. The V and J genes are TRBV29-1 and TRBJ1-1; D gene uncertain. Trimming left V 4 bases short and J 0 bases short, with 15 bases between. There are 15 residues in the CDR3. Per the germline V gene, CDR1 is SQVTM and CDR2 is ANQGSEA.